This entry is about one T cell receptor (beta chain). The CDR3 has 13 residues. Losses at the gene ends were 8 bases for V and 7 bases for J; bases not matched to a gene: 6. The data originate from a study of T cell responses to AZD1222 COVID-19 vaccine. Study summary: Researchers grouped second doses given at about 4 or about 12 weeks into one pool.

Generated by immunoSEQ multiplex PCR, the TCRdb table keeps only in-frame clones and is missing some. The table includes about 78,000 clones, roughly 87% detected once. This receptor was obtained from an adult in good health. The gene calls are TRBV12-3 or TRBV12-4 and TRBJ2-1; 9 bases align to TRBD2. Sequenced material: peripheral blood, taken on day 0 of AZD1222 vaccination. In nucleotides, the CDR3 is TGTGCCAGCGTAGTAGCGGGAGTTAATGAGCAGTTCTTC. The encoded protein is CASVVAGVNEQFF.